These 3 T cell receptor beta chains were all obtained from the same sample, sequenced in a study of T cells expressing NK-cell markers. TCRdb re-called the 5' RACE reads and gives one entry per CDR3 protein, without DNA. In total, the table holds 400,000 to 550,000 distinct CDR3 sequences. Input material: blood T cells: a sorted CD56 or NKG2C T cell subset, CD4+ or CD8+ T cells, or bulk PBMC T cells (not recorded which). These receptors all stem from a woman between 18 and 75 years old in good health.

The rearrangement uses TRBV7-2 and TRBJ2-3. The CDR3 is 16 amino acids. The V gene's germline CDR1 is SGHTA and CDR2 FQGNSA. This chain's CDR3 is CASSPAGGLSADTQYF.

This rearrangement joins TRBV7-2 to TRBJ2-1; the D call from TCRdb, TRBD2, cannot be confirmed without DNA. The CDR3 is made up of 14 amino acids. Germline values: CDR1 SGHTA, CDR2 FQGNSA. Here the CDR3 reads CASSLAAGYNEQFF. Full variable domain (missing parts from reference TRBV7-2 and TRBJ2-1): GAGVSQSPSNKVTEKGKDVELRCDPISGHTALYWYRQSLGQGLEFLIYFQGNSAPDKSGLPSDRFSAERTGGSVSTLTIQRTQQEDSAVYLCASSLAAGYNEQFFGPGTRLTVL.

The genes are TRBV7-8 and TRBJ1-5; TCRdb's assignment of TRBD1 cannot be checked, as there is no DNA. CDR1 and CDR2 from the germline V gene are SGHVS and FQNEAQ. The CDR3 totals 16 residues. This CDR3 reads CASSGPGTGPNQPQHF. The full variable domain, with the rest looked up from reference TRBV7-8 and TRBJ1-5, is GAGVSQSPRYKVAKRGQDVALRCDPISGHVSLFWYQQALGQGPEFLTYFQNEAQLDKSGLPSDRFFAERPEGSVSTLKIQRTQQEDSAVYLCASSGPGTGPNQPQHFGDGTRLSIL.